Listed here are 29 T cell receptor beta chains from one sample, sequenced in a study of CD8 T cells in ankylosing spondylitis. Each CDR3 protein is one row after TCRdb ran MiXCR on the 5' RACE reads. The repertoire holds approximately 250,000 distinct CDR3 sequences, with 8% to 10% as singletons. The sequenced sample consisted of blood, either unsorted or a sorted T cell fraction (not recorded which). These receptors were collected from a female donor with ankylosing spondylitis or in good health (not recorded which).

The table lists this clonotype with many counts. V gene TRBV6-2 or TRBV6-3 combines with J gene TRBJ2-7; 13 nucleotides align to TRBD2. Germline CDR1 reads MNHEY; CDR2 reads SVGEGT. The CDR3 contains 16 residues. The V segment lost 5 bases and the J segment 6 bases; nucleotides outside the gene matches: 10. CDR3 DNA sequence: TGTGCCAGCAGTGAGGGGGGACTAGCGGGATCTGCCGAGCAGTACTTC. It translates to CASSEGGLAGSAEQYF.

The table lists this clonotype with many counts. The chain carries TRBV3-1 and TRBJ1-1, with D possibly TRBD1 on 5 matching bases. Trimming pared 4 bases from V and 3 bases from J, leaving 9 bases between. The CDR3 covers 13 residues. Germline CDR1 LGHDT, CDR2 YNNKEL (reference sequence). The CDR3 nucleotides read TGTGCCAGCAGCCGCGGACAATACACTGAAGCTTTCTTT. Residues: CASSRGQYTEAFF. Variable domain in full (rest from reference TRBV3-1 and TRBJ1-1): DTAVSQTPKYLVTQMGNDKSIKCEQNLGHDTMYWYKQDSKKFLKIMFSYNNKELIINETVPNRFSPKSPDKAHLNLHINSLELGDSAVYFCASSRGQYTEAFFGQGTRLTVV.

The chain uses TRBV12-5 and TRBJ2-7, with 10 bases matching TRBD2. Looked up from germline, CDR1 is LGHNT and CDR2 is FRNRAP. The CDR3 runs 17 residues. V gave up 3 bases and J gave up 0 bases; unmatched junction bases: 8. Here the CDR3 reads CASGLERLAGASYEQYF. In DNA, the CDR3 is TGTGCTAGTGGTTTAGAACGACTAGCGGGCGCCTCCTACGAGCAGTACTTC.

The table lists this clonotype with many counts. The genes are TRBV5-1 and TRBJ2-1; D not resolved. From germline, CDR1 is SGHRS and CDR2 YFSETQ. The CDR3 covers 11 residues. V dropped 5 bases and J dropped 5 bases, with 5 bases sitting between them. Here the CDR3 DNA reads TGCGCCAGCAGTACAGACAATGAGCAGTTCTTC. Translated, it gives CASSTDNEQFF.

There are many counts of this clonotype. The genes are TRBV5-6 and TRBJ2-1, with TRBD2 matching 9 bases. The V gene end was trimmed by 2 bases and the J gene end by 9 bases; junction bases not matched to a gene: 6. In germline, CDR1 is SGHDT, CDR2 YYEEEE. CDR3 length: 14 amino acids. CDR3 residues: CASSFSGRGREQFF. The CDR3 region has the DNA TGTGCCAGCAGCTTTAGCGGGAGAGGACGTGAGCAGTTCTTC.

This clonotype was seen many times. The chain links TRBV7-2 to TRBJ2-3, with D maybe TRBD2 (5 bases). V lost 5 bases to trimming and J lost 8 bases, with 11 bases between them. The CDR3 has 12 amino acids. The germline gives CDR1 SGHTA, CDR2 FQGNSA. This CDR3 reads CASSHFEGTQYF. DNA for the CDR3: TGTGCCAGCAGCCACTTCGAGGGTACGCAGTATTTT.

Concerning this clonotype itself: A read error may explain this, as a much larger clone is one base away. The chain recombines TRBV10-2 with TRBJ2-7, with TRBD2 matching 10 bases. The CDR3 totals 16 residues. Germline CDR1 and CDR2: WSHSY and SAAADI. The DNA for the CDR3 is TGCGCCAGCAGCCCCAGGGGCCTAGCGGGGGCCTACGGGCAGTACTTC. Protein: CASSPRGLAGAYGQYF.

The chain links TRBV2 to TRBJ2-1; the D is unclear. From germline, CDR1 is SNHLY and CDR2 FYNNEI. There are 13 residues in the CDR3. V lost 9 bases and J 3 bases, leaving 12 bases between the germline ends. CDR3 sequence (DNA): TGTGCCAGTGAGTTGGAGTACTACAATGAGCAGTTCTTC. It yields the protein CASELEYYNEQFF.

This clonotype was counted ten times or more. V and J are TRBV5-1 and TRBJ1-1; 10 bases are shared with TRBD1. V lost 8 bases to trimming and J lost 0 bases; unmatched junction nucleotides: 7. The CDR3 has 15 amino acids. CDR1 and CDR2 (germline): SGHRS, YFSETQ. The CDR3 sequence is CASRQGAVMNTEAFF. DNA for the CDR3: TGCGCCAGTCGACAGGGGGCTGTTATGAACACTGAAGCTTTCTTT.

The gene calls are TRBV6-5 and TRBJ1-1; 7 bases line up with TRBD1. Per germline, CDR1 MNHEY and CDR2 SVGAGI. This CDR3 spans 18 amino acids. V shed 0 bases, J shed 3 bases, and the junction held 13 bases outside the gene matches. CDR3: CASSYSKSAVTGHTEAFF. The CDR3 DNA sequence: TGTGCCAGCAGTTACTCGAAATCGGCCGTGACAGGGCACACTGAAGCTTTCTTT.

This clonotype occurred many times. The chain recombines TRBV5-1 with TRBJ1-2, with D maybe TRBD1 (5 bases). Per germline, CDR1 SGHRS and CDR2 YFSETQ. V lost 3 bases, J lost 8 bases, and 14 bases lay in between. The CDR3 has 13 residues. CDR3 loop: CASSSGLHLGYTF. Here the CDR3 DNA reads TGCGCCAGCAGCTCGGGACTACACCTCGGCTACACCTTC.

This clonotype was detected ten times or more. DNA of the CDR3: TGCAGTGCTAGAGGGAACCTCGTGGCGGGAGAATACGAGCAGTACTTC. Residues: CSARGNLVAGEYEQYF. The chain carries TRBV20-1 and TRBJ2-7; TRBD2 matches 7 bases. CDR1 and CDR2 from the germline V gene are DFQATT and SNEGSKA (reference sequence). Unmatched junction bases numbered 13, after V lost 1 base and J lost 4 bases. This CDR3 contains 16 residues.

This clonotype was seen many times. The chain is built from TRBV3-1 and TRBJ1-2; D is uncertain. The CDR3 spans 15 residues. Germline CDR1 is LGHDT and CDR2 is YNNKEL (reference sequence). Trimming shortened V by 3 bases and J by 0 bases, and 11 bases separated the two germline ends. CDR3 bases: TGTGCCAGCAGCCATAGGCAGAGATCTAACTATGGCTACACCTTC. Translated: CASSHRQRSNYGYTF. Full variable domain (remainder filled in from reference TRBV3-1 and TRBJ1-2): DTAVSQTPKYLVTQMGNDKSIKCEQNLGHDTMYWYKQDSKKFLKIMFSYNNKELIINETVPNRFSPKSPDKAHLNLHINSLELGDSAVYFCASSHRQRSNYGYTFGSGTRLTVV.

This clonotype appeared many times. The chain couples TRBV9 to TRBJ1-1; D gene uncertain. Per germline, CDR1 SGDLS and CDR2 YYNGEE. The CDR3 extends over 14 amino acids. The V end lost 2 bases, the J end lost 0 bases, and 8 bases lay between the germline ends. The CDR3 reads CASSVGVMNTEAFF. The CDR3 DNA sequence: TGTGCCAGCAGCGTCGGGGTCATGAACACTGAAGCTTTCTTT.

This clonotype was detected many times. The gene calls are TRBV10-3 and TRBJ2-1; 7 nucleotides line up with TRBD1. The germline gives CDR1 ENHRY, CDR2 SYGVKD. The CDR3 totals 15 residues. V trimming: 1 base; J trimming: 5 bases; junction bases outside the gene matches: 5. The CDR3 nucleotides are TGTGCCATCAGTGAGTGGGGACAGTTCAACAATGAGCAGTTCTTC. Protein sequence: CAISEWGQFNNEQFF.

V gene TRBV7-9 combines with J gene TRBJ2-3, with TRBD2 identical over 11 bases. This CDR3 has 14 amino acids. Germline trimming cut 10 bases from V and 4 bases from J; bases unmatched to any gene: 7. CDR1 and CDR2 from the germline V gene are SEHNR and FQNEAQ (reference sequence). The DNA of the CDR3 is TGTGCCATCCTTAGCGGGAGGGCCGCAGATACGCAGTATTTT. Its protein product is CAILSGRAADTQYF.

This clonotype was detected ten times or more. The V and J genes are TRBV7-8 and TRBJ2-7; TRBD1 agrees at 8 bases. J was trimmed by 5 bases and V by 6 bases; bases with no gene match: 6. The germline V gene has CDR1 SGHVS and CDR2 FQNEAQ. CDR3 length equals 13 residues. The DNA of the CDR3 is TGTGCCAGCAGTACGGACAGGGCCAACGAGCAGTACTTC. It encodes CASSTDRANEQYF.

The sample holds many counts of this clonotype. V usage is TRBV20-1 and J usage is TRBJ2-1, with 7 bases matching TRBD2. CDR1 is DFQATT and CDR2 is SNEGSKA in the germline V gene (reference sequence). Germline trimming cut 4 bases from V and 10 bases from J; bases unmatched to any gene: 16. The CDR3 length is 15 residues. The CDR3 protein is CSATKSGTNRREQFF. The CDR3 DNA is TGCAGTGCTACTAAAAGCGGGACCAACCGGAGGGAGCAGTTCTTC.

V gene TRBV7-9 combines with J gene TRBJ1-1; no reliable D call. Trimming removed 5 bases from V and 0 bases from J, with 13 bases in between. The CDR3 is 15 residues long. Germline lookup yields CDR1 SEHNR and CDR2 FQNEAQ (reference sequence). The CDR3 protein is CASSPHRGVNTEAFF. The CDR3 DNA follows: TGTGCCAGCAGCCCCCACCGCGGGGTGAACACTGAAGCTTTCTTT.

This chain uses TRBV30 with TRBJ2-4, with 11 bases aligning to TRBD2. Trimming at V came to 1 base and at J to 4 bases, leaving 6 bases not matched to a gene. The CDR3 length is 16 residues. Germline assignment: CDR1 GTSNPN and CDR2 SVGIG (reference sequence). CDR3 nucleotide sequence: TGTGCCTGGAGTGGCAGTCGGACTAGCGGGAAAAACATTCAGTACTTC. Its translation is CAWSGSRTSGKNIQYF.

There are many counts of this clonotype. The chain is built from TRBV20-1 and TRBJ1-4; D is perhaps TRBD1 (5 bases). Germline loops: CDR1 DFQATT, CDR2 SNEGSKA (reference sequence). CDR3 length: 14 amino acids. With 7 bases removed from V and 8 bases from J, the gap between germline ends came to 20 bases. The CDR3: CSVNRGTQGEKLFF. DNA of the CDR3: TGCAGTGTCAACCGAGGGACCCAAGGCGAAAAACTGTTTTTT.

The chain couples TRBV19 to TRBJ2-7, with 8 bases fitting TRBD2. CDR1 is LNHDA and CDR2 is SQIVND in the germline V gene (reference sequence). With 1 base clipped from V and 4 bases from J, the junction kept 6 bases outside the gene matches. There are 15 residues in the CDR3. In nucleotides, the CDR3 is TGTGCCAGTAGTATAGGGTACAGCGGGAGATACGAGCAGTACTTC. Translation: CASSIGYSGRYEQYF. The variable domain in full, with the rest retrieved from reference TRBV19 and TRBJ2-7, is DGGITQSPKYLFRKEGQNVTLSCEQNLNHDAMYWYRQDPGQGLRLIYYSQIVNDFQKGDIAEGYSVSREKKESFPLTVTSAQKNPTAFYLCASSIGYSGRYEQYFGPGTRLTVT.

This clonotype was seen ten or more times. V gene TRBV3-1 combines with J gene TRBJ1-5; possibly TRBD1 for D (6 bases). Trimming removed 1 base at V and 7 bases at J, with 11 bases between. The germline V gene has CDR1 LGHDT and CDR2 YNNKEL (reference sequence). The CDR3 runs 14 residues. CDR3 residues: CASSQGRGRQPQHF. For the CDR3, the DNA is TGTGCCAGCAGCCAAGGCAGGGGAAGGCAGCCCCAGCATTTT.

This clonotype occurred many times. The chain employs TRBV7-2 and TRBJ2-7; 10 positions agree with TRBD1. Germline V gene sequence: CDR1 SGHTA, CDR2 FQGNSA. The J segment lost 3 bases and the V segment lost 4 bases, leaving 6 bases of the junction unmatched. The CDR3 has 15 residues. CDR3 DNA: TGTGCCAGCAGCTCCAGGACAGGGGGAGGCTACGAGCAGTACTTC. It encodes CASSSRTGGGYEQYF.

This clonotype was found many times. CDR3 sequence (DNA): TGTGCCAGTACAGGGGGAGATACGCAGTATTTT. Protein product: CASTGGDTQYF. This sequence joins TRBV10-3 and TRBJ2-3; TRBD1 agrees at 8 bases. This CDR3 contains 11 residues. Germline assignment: CDR1 ENHRY and CDR2 SYGVKD. Trimming removed 10 bases from V and 5 bases from J; junction bases left unmatched: 2.

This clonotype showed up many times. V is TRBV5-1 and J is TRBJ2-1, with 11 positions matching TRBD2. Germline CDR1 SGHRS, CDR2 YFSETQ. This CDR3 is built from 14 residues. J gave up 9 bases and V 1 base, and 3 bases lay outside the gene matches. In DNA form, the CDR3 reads TGCGCCAGCAGCTTGACTAGCGGGAGTAGTGAGCAGTTCTTC. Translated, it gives CASSLTSGSSEQFF. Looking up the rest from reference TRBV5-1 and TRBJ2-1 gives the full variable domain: KAGVTQTPRYLIKTRGQQVTLSCSPISGHRSVSWYQQTPGQGLQFLFEYFSETQRNKGNFPGRFSGRQFSNSRSEMNVSTLELGDSALYLCASSLTSGSSEQFFGPGTRLTVL.

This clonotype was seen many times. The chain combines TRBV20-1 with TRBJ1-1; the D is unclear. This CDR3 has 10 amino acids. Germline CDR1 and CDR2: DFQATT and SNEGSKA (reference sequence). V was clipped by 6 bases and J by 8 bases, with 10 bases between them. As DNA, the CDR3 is TGCAGTGCCGGGTGGGCCGAAGCTTTCTTT. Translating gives CSAGWAEAFF.

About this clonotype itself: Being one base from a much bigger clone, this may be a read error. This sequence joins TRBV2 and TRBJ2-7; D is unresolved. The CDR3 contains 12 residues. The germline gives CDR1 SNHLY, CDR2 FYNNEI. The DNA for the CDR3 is TGTGCCAGCAGTGACGAGGTAAACGAGAAGTACTTC. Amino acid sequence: CASSDEVNEKYF.

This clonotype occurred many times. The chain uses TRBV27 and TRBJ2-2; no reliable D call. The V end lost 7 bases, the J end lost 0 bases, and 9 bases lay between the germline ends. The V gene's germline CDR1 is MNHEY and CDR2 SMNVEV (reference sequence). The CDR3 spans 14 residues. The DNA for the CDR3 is TGTGCCAGCATTAAAACGCCGAACACCGGGGAGCTGTTTTTT. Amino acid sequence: CASIKTPNTGELFF.